This T cell receptor beta chain emerged from a study of blood T cells in healthy people across ages. Next came a second PCR, run for about 6 to 11 cycles, which used a sample-barcoded 5' primer along with a J-beta primer mix. TCRdb recomputed calls from the 5' RACE reads with MiXCR, one row per CDR3 protein. This repertoire shows some 760,000 distinct CDR3 sequences, roughly 25% found once; its top ten account for roughly 3.5%. Trimming took 1 base from V and 0 from J, leaving 25 bases between them. Germline V gene sequence: CDR1 SQVTM, CDR2 ANQGSEA. The CDR3 sequence is 20 residues long. Notes on this clonotype: A much larger clone is a single base away; this may be a read error.

This sample was shared with a second study, whose subject was T cells of mothers and their children. As that study records: The study recruited three healthy Caucasian mothers and their six children as donors.

The sequenced material came from blood. This chain uses TRBV29-1 with TRBJ2-1, with D possibly TRBD2 on 7 matching bases. The clonotype originates from a boy between 10 and 17 years old in good health. Here the CDR3 DNA reads TGCAGCGTTGAAGGACGGAGCCGGGGGGCTTACCATTCCTCCTACAATGAGCAGTTCTTC. This translates into CSVEGRSRGAYHSSYNEQFF.